A single sample is the source of the 8 T cell receptor beta chains below, sequenced in a study of vaccination effects on CD4 cells after COVID-19. When around 10 days of culture had elapsed, CD4+ T cells were isolated. Their target antigens are unknown. The data were produced by immunoSEQ multiplex PCR, yet TCRdb's version contains in-frame clones alone and is incomplete. The sample records 20,000 to 25,000 clones, nearly 75% being singletons. Source: CD4+ T cells from PBMCs cultured without peptide, taken before COVID-19 vaccination. The receptors here all came from a human donor who received a COVID-19 vaccine.

The CDR3 DNA reads TGTGCCAGCAGCTGGGGGGGCAATCAGCCCCAGCATTTT. Encoded protein: CASSWGGNQPQHF. The V and J genes are TRBV5-4 and TRBJ1-5, with TRBD1 as a possible D gene (5 bases). Germline loops: CDR1 SGHNT, CDR2 YYREEE (reference sequence). Trimming took 3 bases from V and 2 from J, leaving 6 bases between them. CDR3 size: 13 residues.

The gene calls are TRBV7-3 and TRBJ1-1; D gene unclear. Trimming removed 2 bases from V and 0 bases from J, with 16 bases in between. Germline V lookup: CDR1 SGHTA, CDR2 FQGTGA. The CDR3 has 17 residues. CDR3 loop: CASSLLGFGVMNTEAFF. In nucleotides, the CDR3 is TGTGCCAGCAGCTTACTGGGTTTCGGTGTCATGAACACTGAAGCTTTCTTT.

This clone was detected once. The V and J genes are TRBV2 and TRBJ2-7; tentatively, D is TRBD1 or TRBD2 (5 bases each). Germline lookup yields CDR1 SNHLY and CDR2 FYNNEI. CDR3 length: 13 residues. Trimming shortened V by 4 bases and J by 2 bases, and 9 bases separated the two germline ends. CDR3: CASSGDAAYEQYF. As DNA, the CDR3 is TGTGCCAGCAGTGGGGACGCAGCCTACGAGCAGTACTTC.

The J gene is TRBJ2-3, the V gene TRBV5-5; D not certain. The CDR3 is made up of 14 amino acids. Per the germline V gene, CDR1 is SGHKS and CDR2 is YYEKEE (reference sequence). Deletions cut 1 base from V and 2 bases from J, with 8 bases between. For the CDR3, the DNA is TGTGCCAGCAGCTTGACTCCGAACACAGATACGCAGTATTTT. Translated: CASSLTPNTDTQYF.

The CDR3 spells CASSYSSKRSGGALDGDTQYF. CDR3 bases: TGTGCCAGCAGTTACTCATCGAAGCGGAGCGGGGGGGCCCTCGATGGAGATACGCAGTATTTT. The chain links TRBV6-2 or TRBV6-3 to TRBJ2-3; 10 bases are shared with TRBD2. The CDR3 runs 21 residues. Losses at the gene ends were 0 bases for V and 5 bases for J; bases not matched to a gene: 20. CDR1 and CDR2 (germline): MNHEY, SVGEGT.

The chain has TRBV7-9 and TRBJ2-5; D may be TRBD2 (5 bases). The V end was cut by 3 bases, the J end by 5 bases, with 13 bases between. CDR1 and CDR2 (germline): SEHNR, FQNEAQ (reference sequence). CDR3 size: 14 residues. This chain's CDR3 is CASSFGSGVETQYF. In nucleotides, the CDR3 is TGTGCCAGCAGCTTTGGATCCGGGGTTGAGACCCAGTACTTC.

The CDR3 loop reads CASSPGTSGGAPEQFF. DNA of the CDR3: TGTGCCAGCAGCCCCGGGACTAGCGGGGGGGCCCCTGAGCAGTTCTTC. The chain couples TRBV6-2 or TRBV6-3 to TRBJ2-1, with TRBD2 identical over 16 bases. The junction had 8 bases not matched to a gene; V was cut back by 6 bases and J by 9 bases. Germline CDR1 and CDR2: MNHEY and SVGEGT. The length of the CDR3 is 16 residues.

The rearrangement links TRBV5-4 to TRBJ2-7, with D uncertain. Trimming left V 3 bases short and J 7 bases short, with 11 bases between. Germline CDR1 and CDR2: SGHNT and YYREEE (reference sequence). The CDR3 extends over 12 amino acids. The CDR3: CASSSDLKEQYF. DNA of the CDR3: TGTGCCAGCAGCTCGGATCTGAAGGAGCAGTACTTC.